The T cell receptor beta chain under discussion was sequenced for a study of CD8+CD57+ T cells in acquired aplastic anemia. The wider study: The mean DNA yield obtained from sorted CD4+ and CD8+ cells came to approximately 3 ug.

Investigators profiled TCR beta VDJ and CDR3 from genomic DNA template. TCRdb reprocessed the reads via MiXCR and lists one record per CDR3 protein. The profile shows 270,000 or so distinct CDR3 sequences, 70% to 85% of them singletons. An expansion of CD8+CD57+ cells by flow cytometry had been shown in patients chosen for sequencing. The CDR3 runs 12 residues. The V and J ends lost 8 bases and 11 bases respectively, with 17 bases between them. Germline CDR1 reads SNHLY; CDR2 reads FYNNEI. On this clonotype itself: The CDR3 end shows no conserved phenylalanine or tryptophan, and so a read error is likely.

The receptor comes from a human donor with aplastic anemia. Sequenced: sorted CD4+, CD8+, or CD8+CD57+ T cells (not recorded which) from PBMCs. The chain carries TRBV2 and TRBJ2-3; the D is unclear. CDR3 nucleotide sequence: TGTGCCAGCGGCGTCGGGTCAGCTAAGCAGTATTAT. This translates into CASGVGSAKQYY.